A selection of T cell receptor beta chains follows, all from one sample in a study of spatial heterogeneity in lung cancer. Via MiXCR, TCRdb re-called the 5' RACE reads, giving one row per CDR3 protein. The sample has about 38,000 distinct CDR3 sequences; roughly 8% are singletons. The material sequenced was PBMCs, taken at surgery. The receptors derive from a male donor with early-stage non-small cell lung cancer. Both conserved end residues are part of each CDR3. The D gene is left open where the match is weak. Only part of the rows carry a size: once, few, many, or a class if the clone is expanded.

v_gene	j_gene	d_gene	abundance	CDR3nt	CDR3aa
TRBV13	TRBJ2-1	NA	many	TGTGCCAGCAGCACCCGACTAAGCTCCTACAATGAGCAGTTCTTC	CASSTRLSSYNEQFF
TRBV7-3	TRBJ1-1	NA	many	TGTGCCAGCAGCTCAACCATGAACACTGAAGCTTTCTTT	CASSSTMNTEAFF
TRBV18	TRBJ2-1	NA	NA	TGTGCCAGCTCACCACAGGAAGGGCAGTTCTTC	CASSPQEGQFF
TRBV21-1	TRBJ2-7	NA	NA	TGTGCCAGCAGCAACACCCACTACGAGCAGTACTTC	CASSNTHYEQYF
TRBV5-1	TRBJ1-1	NA	NA	TGCGCCAGCAGCTGGGGGGACCGTACTGAAGCTTTCTTT	CASSWGDRTEAFF
TRBV7-2	TRBJ2-5	NA	many	TGTGCCAGCAGCTTAACCCCCCTGGACGGAGAGACCCAGTACTTC	CASSLTPLDGETQYF
TRBV9	TRBJ2-7	TRBD2	NA	TGTGCCAGCAGCGTAGGAGCGGGGGCGACCTACGAGCAGTACTTC	CASSVGAGATYEQYF
TRBV20-1	TRBJ2-5	NA	NA	TGCAGTGCTAGAGATGAGGTCTCTTTTGAAGAGACCCAGTACTTC	CSARDEVSFEETQYF
TRBV30	TRBJ1-3	NA	NA	TGTGCCTGGAGACAGGCAGGCGGCAACTCTGGAAACACCATATATTTT	CAWRQAGGNSGNTIYF
TRBV6-1	TRBJ2-7	NA	few	TGTGCCAGCGCGGTAGAATCGGGGGTTGCCTACGAGCAGTACTTC	CASAVESGVAYEQYF
TRBV7-2	TRBJ2-1	TRBD2	many	TGTGCCAGCAGCCAAGAGGGCGGGGGTCGCGCGGAGTTCTTC	CASSQEGGGRAEFF
TRBV12-3/TRBV12-4	TRBJ2-3	TRBD2	NA	TGTGCCAGCACCACGTCAACCGGGGGGGTCGATACGCAGTATTTT	CASTTSTGGVDTQYF
TRBV30	TRBJ2-5	NA	few	TGTGCCTGGAGTACCATTCTGGGGGTAGAGACCCAGTACTTC	CAWSTILGVETQYF
TRBV12-3/TRBV12-4	TRBJ2-1	NA	many	TGTGCCAGCAGACCGGGATTCGGTTTGAATGAGCAGTTCTTC	CASRPGFGLNEQFF
TRBV25-1	TRBJ1-1	NA	few	TGTGCCAGCAGTGTCAGAATAGGAGGGGGAGGAGTCACTGAAGCTTTCTTT	CASSVRIGGGGVTEAFF
TRBV7-8	TRBJ2-1	TRBD1	many	TGTGCCAGCAGCTTGATCAGGGGGTCGAATGAGCAGTTCTTC	CASSLIRGSNEQFF
TRBV29-1	TRBJ1-1	NA	many	TGCACCACGACCCGGGACGTAGGTACAACTGAAGCTTTCTTT	CTTTRDVGTTEAFF
TRBV7-9	TRBJ2-3	NA	NA	TGTGCCAGCAGCTTAGGGGCGAGGACAGCCACGAGCACAGATACGCAGTATTTT	CASSLGARTATSTDTQYF
TRBV5-5	TRBJ2-5	TRBD1	many	TGTGCCAGCAGCCCGACAGGGGGCGGCGAGACCCAGTACTTC	CASSPTGGGETQYF
TRBV27	TRBJ1-1	NA	few	TGTGCCAGCAGTTTGGTTGGGGCCAGGAACACTGAAGCTTTCTTT	CASSLVGARNTEAFF
TRBV14	TRBJ2-7	NA	few	TGTGCCAGCAGCCAAGATTTGGGGCAGTTTTTATCCGAGCAGTACTTC	CASSQDLGQFLSEQYF
TRBV4-2	TRBJ2-4	NA	many	TGTGCCAGCAGCCAAGTAGACAGGAGGGGGAGCAAAAACATTCAGTACTTC	CASSQVDRRGSKNIQYF
TRBV7-3	TRBJ2-5	TRBD2	many	TGTGCCAGCAGCTTAACGGGCCAGGGAGGGCAAGAGACCCAGTACTTC	CASSLTGQGGQETQYF
TRBV7-6	TRBJ2-5	NA	few	TGTGCCAGCAGCTTAGGAGGGACGCCACAAGAGACCCAGTACTTC	CASSLGGTPQETQYF
TRBV6-5	TRBJ1-1	NA	many	TGTGCCAGCAGTTACTGGGCAGGCACCATGAACACTGAAGCTTTCTTT	CASSYWAGTMNTEAFF
TRBV7-2	TRBJ2-1	TRBD1	many	TGTGCCAGCAGCTTCGAGGGGGCTCTCGGGTACAATGAGCAGTTCTTC	CASSFEGALGYNEQFF
TRBV20-1	TRBJ1-5	TRBD1	few	TGCAGTGCTAGCAGGACAGGCCTAAATCAGCCCCAGCATTTT	CSASRTGLNQPQHF
TRBV13	TRBJ2-7	NA	many	TGTGCCAGCAGCTTAGCCAGGGCCGAGCAGTACTTC	CASSLARAEQYF
TRBV5-4	TRBJ1-1	TRBD1	NA	TGTGCCAGCAGCTTGGATCAGACAGGGGCGACTGAAGCTTTCTTT	CASSLDQTGATEAFF
TRBV12-3/TRBV12-4	TRBJ1-5	NA	many	TGTGCCAGCAGCTCAGGGGCGGAAAAGCCCCAGCATTTT	CASSSGAEKPQHF
TRBV7-9	TRBJ1-5	NA	NA	TGTGCCAGCAGCTTGATGGGGGCCAATCAGCCCCAGCATTTT	CASSLMGANQPQHF
TRBV10-3	TRBJ2-3	TRBD1	many	TGTGCCATCAGTGAGTCGACAGGGCCCGATACGCAGTATTTT	CAISESTGPDTQYF
TRBV6-5	TRBJ2-7	NA	NA	TGTGCCAGCAGTTTGGGGGGGGGCGCGTTCTTTTACGAGCAGTACTTC	CASSLGGGAFFYEQYF
TRBV24-1	TRBJ2-5	TRBD1	many	TGTGCCACCAGTGAAGGACAGGGACAAGAGACCCAGTACTTC	CATSEGQGQETQYF
TRBV2	TRBJ2-1	NA	NA	TGTGCCAGCAGTGGGACCCCCACAGGCGAGCAGTTCTTC	CASSGTPTGEQFF
TRBV6-5	TRBJ1-3	NA	many	TGTGCCAGCAGTTACGGTACAGGGCAAGCCGGAAACACCATATATTTT	CASSYGTGQAGNTIYF
TRBV9	TRBJ2-1	NA	NA	TGTGCCAGCAGCCCTTCGAGGGGGTTGACCTACAATGAGCAGTTCTTC	CASSPSRGLTYNEQFF
TRBV2	TRBJ1-1	NA	many	TGTGCCAGCAGTGAACGTAGGGAGGGCACTGAAGCTTTCTTT	CASSERREGTEAFF
TRBV24-1	TRBJ2-1	NA	many	TGTGCCACCAGTGGTAAGGACAGCTCTGAGCAGTTCTTC	CATSGKDSSEQFF
TRBV20-1	TRBJ2-7	NA	many	TGCAGTGCTAGGGACCTCGGCAGGGGGGACGAGCAGTACTTC	CSARDLGRGDEQYF
TRBV10-3	TRBJ2-2	NA	many	TGTGCCATCCACCGGGAGAACACCGGGGAGCTGTTTTTT	CAIHRENTGELFF
TRBV10-2	TRBJ2-7	TRBD1	many	TGCGCCAGCAGTCGTTTTGACAGGGGTTATTCCTACGAGCAGTACTTC	CASSRFDRGYSYEQYF
TRBV25-1	TRBJ1-2	NA	many	TGTGCCAGCAGTGAATCCCGTCGGAACTATGGCTACACCTTC	CASSESRRNYGYTF
TRBV24-1	TRBJ2-2	NA	NA	TGTGCCACCAGGGACATGAACACCGGGGAGCTGTTTTTT	CATRDMNTGELFF
TRBV7-2	TRBJ1-1	TRBD1	many	TGTGCCAGCAGCTCCCAACAGGGGTGGGCTGAAGCTTTCTTT	CASSSQQGWAEAFF